This TCR beta chain is drawn from a study of cytomegalovirus exposure and HLA in healthy donors. Study in general: There were approximately 80 million unique TCRs (from HLA-typed donors) in an early data release. Study outcomes and limitations: Later analysis reportedly placed an Asian-associated ancestry cluster below the roughly 640-donor mean in N-insertions.

Healthy bone marrow donors formed the donor group. CDR3 size: 17 residues. Looked up from germline, CDR1 is SNHLY and CDR2 is FYNNEI. V lost 4 bases and J lost 0, with 16 bases in between. On this clone: Its antigen is not identified.

Researchers ran the PCR with 60 Vbeta and 13 Jbeta primers. Clones were read by immunoSEQ multiplex PCR, and TCRdb kept only the in-frame ones, dropping some. The sample yields 100,000 to 150,000 clones, under 12% seen once. V is TRBV2 and J is TRBJ2-1; D is possibly TRBD2 (5 bases). The clonotype comes from a woman between 18 and 29 years old in good health and CMV-seropositive. The specimen sequenced was PBMCs. The CDR3 is CASSARVGGPSYNEQFF. CDR3 nucleotide sequence: TGTGCCAGCAGTGCTCGGGTCGGCGGGCCCTCCTACAATGAGCAGTTCTTC.